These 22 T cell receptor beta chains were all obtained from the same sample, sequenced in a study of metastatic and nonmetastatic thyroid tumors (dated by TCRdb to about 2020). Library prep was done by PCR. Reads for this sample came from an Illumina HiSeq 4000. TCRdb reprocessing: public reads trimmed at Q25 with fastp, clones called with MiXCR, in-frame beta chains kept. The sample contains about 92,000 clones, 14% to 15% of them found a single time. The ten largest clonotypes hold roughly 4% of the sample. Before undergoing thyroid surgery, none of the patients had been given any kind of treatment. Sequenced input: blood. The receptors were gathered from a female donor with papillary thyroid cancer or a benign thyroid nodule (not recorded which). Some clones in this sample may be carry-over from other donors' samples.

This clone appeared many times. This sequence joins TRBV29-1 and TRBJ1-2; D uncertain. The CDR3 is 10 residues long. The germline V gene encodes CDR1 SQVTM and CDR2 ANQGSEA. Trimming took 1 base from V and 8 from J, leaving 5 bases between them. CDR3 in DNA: TGCAGCGTTGAAGGGGGAGGCTACACCTTC. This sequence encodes CSVEGGGYTF. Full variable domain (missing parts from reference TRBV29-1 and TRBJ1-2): SAVISQKPSRDICQRGTSLTIQCQVDSQVTMMFWYRQQPGQSLTLIATANQGSEATYESGFVIDKFPISRPNLTFSTLTVSNMSPEDSSIYLCSVEGGGYTFGSGTRLTVV.

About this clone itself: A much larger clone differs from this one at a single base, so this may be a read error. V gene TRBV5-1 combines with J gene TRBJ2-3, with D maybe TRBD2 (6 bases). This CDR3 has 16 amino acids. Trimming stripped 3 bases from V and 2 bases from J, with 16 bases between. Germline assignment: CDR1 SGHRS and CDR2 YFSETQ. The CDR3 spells CASSSDPSVATDTQYF. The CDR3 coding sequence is TGCGCCAGCAGCTCCGACCCTAGCGTGGCCACAGATACGCAGTATTTT.

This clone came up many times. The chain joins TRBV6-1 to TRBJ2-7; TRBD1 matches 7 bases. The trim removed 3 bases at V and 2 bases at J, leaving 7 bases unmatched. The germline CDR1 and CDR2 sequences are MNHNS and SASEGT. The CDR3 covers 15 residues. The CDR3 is CASSEYRDRTYEQYF. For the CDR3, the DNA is TGTGCCAGCAGTGAGTACCGGGACAGAACCTACGAGCAGTACTTC.

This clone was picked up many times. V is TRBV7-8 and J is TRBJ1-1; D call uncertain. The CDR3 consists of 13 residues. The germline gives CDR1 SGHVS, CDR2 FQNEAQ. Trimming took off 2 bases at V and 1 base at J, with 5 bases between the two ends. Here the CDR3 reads CASSLLANTEAFF. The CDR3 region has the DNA TGTGCCAGCAGCTTATTGGCGAACACTGAAGCTTTCTTT. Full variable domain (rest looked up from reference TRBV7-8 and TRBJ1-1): GAGVSQSPRYKVAKRGQDVALRCDPISGHVSLFWYQQALGQGPEFLTYFQNEAQLDKSGLPSDRFFAERPEGSVSTLKIQRTQQEDSAVYLCASSLLANTEAFFGQGTRLTVV.

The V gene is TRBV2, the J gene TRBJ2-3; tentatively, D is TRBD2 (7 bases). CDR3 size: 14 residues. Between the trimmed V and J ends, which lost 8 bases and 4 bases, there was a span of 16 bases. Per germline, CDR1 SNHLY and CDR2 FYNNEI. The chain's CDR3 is CASGWGGFADTQYF. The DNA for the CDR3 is TGTGCCAGCGGGTGGGGGGGCTTCGCAGATACGCAGTATTTT.

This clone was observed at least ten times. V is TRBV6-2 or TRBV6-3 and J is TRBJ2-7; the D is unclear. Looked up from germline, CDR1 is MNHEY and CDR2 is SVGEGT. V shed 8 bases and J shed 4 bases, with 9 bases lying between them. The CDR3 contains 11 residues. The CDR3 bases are TGTGCCAGCCGGAGTGGGTACGAGCAGTACTTC. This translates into CASRSGYEQYF.

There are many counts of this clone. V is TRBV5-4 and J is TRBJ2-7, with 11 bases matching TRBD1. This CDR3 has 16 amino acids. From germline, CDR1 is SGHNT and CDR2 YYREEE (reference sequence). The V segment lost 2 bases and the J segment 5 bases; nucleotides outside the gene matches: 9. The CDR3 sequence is CASSFLDRGLDDEQYF. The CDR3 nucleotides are TGTGCCAGCAGCTTCCTGGACAGGGGGCTTGACGACGAGCAGTACTTC.

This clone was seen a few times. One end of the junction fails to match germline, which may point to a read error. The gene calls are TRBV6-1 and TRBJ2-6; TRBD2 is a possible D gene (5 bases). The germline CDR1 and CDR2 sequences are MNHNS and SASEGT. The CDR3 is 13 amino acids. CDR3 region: CASSEKDRTLLVF. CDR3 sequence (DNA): TGTGCCAGCAGTGAAAAGGATCGGACGCTACTAGTTTTC.

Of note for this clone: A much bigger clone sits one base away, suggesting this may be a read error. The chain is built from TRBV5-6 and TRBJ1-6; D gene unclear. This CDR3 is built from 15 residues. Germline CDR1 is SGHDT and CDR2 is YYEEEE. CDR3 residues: CASILGSAGDSPLHF. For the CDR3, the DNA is TGTGCCAGCATCTTGGGGTCGGCCGGAGATTCACCCCTCCACTTT.

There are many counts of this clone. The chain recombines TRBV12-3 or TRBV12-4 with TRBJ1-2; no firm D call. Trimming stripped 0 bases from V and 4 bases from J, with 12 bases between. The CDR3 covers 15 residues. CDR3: CASSLALRAIYGYTF. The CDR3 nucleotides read TGTGCCAGCAGTTTAGCTTTGAGAGCCATCTATGGCTACACCTTC.

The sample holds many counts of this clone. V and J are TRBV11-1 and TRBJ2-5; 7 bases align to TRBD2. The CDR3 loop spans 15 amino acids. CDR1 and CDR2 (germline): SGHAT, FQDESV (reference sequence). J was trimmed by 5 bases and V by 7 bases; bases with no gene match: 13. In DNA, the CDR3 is TGTGCCAGCACCCGCGGGGGACCTGGGGGGGAGACCCAGTACTTC. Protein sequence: CASTRGGPGGETQYF.

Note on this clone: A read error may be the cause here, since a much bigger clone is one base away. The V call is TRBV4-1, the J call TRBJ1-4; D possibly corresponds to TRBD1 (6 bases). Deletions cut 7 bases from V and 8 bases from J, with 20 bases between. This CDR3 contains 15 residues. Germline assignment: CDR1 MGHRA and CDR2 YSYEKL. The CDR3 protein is CASIPSPGGLEKLFF. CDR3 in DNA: TGCGCCAGCATTCCATCCCCCGGGGGGCTGGAAAAACTGTTTTTT.

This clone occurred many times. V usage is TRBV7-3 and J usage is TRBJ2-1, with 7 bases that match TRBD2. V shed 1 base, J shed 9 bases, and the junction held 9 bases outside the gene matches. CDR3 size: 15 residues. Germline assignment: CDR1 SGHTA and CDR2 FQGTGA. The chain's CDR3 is CASSLIGGSGGEQFF. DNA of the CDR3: TGTGCCAGCAGCTTAATTGGTGGTTCGGGGGGTGAGCAGTTCTTC.

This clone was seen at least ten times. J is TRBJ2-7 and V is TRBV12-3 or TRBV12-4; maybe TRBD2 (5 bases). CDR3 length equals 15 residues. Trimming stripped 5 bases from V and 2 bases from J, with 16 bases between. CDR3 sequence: CASSPEARRTYEQYF. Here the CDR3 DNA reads TGTGCCAGCAGTCCGGAGGCCCGCCGCACCTACGAGCAGTACTTC.

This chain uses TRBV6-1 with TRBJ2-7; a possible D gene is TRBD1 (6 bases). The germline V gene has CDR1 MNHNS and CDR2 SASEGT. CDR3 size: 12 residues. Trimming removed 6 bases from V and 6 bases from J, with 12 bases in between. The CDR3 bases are TGTGCCAGCAGAACAGGGCCAAGCGAGCAGTACTTC. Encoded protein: CASRTGPSEQYF.

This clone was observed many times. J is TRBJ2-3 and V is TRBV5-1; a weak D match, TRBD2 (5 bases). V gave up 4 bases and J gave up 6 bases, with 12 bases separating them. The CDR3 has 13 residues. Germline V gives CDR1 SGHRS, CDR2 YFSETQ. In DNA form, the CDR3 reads TGCGCCAGCAGCCTCGTGGGCGGGGATACGCAGTATTTT. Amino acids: CASSLVGGDTQYF.

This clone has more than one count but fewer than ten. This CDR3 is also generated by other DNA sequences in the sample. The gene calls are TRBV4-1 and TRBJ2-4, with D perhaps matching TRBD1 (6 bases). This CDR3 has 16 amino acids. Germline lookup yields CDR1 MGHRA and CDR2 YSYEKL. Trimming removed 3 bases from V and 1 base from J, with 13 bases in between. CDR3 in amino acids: CASSQGAFGAKNIQYF. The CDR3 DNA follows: TGCGCCAGCAGCCAGGGGGCATTCGGGGCCAAAAACATTCAGTACTTC.

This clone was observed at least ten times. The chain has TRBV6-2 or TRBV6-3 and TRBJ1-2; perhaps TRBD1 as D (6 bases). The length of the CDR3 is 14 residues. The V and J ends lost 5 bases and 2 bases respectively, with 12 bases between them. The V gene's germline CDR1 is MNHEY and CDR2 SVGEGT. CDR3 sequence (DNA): TGTGCCAGCAGTCAGGGGCAAGGGAACTATGGCTACACCTTC. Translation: CASSQGQGNYGYTF.

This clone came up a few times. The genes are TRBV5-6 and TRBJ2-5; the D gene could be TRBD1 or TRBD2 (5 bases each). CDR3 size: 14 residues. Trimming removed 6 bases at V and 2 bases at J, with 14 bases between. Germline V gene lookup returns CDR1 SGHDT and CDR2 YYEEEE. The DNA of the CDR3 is TGTGCCAGCACCTCCGGGGCAGGACAAGAGACCCAGTACTTC. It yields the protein CASTSGAGQETQYF.

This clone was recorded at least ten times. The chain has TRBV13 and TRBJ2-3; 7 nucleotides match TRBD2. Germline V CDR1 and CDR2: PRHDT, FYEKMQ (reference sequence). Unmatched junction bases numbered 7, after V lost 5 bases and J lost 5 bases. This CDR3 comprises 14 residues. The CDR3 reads CASSPRLAQDTQYF. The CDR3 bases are TGTGCCAGCAGCCCCCGACTAGCCCAAGATACGCAGTATTTT.

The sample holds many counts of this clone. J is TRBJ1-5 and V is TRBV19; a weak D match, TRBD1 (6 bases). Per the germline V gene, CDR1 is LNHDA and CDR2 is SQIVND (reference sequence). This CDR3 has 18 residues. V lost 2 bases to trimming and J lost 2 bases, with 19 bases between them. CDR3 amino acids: CASSIQVAGVDRNQPQHF. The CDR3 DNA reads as TGTGCCAGTAGTATACAGGTGGCAGGGGTAGATCGCAATCAGCCCCAGCATTTT.

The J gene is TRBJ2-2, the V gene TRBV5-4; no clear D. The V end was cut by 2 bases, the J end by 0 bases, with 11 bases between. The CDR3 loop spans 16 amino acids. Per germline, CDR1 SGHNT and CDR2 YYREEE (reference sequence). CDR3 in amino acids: CASSFDTSANTGELFF. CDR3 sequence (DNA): TGTGCCAGCAGCTTCGACACCTCCGCGAACACCGGGGAGCTGTTTTTT.